The present TCR beta chain was sequenced within a study of blood T cells in healthy people across ages. Study-wide points: PBMC samples, being unsorted, prevented any conclusive comparison of naive and antigen-experienced cells. There were more naive CD4+ cells and higher diversity in long-lived donors than in aged donors.

Trimming pared 0 bases from V and 2 bases from J, leaving 11 bases between. Germline lookup yields CDR1 MNHNY and CDR2 SVGAGI (reference sequence). This CDR3 region has 16 residues. A J-beta primer mix and a sample-barcoded 5' primer were used in a second PCR of about 7 to 12 cycles. TCRdb reanalysed the 5' RACE reads using MiXCR and keeps one entry per CDR3 protein. This sample has 1.5 million to 2 million distinct CDR3 sequences; roughly 52% occur once, and the top ten carry approximately 2.1%. The sample providers were healthy Caucasian people from Russia, aged about 6 to 95. Total RNA, at least 6 micrograms per sample, was extracted from PBMCs. This clonotype was counted only a few times. Antigen: not known.

This clonotype was sampled from a woman in her 40s in good health. Sequencing used blood. V usage is TRBV6-6 and J usage is TRBJ2-1, with a tentative D call TRBD1 (5 bases). The CDR3 reads CASSYSSGMAYNEQFF. The CDR3 nucleotides read TGTGCCAGCAGTTACTCGTCAGGGATGGCCTACAATGAGCAGTTCTTC.